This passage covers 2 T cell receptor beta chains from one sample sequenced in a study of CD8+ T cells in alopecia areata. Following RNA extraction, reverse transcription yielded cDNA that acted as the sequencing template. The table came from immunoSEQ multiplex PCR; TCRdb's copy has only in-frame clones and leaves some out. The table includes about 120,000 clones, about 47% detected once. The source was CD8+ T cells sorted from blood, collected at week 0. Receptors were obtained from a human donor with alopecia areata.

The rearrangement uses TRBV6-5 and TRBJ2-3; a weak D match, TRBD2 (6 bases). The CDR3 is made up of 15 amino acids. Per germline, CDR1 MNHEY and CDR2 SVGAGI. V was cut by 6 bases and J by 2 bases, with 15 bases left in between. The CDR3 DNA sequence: TGTGCCAGCAGCCCCCTCGCTAGCGACACAGATACGCAGTATTTT. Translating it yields CASSPLASDTDTQYF.

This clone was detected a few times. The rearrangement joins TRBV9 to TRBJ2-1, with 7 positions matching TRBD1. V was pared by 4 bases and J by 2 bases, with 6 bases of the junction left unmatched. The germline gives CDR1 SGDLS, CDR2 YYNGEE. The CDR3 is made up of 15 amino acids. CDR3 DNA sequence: TGTGCCAGCAGCTGGGACAGCGGCCCCTACAATGAGCAGTTCTTC. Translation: CASSWDSGPYNEQFF.